Here is one T cell receptor beta chain with its context. It was with 60 Vbeta and 13 Jbeta primers that the PCR ran. Generated by immunoSEQ multiplex PCR, the TCRdb table keeps only in-frame clones and is missing some. The data contain 130,000 to 150,000 clones, roughly 80% of them singletons. The data stem from a study of cytomegalovirus exposure and HLA in healthy donors. Germline V CDR1 and CDR2: MDHEN, SYDVKM. CDR3 length: 15 residues. The junction had 4 bases not matched to a gene; V was cut back by 4 bases and J by 2 bases. The genes are TRBV28 and TRBJ1-5, with 8 bases lining up with TRBD1. Specimen: PBMCs. This TCR derives from a woman in her twenties or thirties in good health and CMV-seronegative. For the CDR3, the DNA is TGTGCCAGCAGTTCCCCGGGACAGGGCAATCAGCCCCAGCATTTT. It codes for CASSSPGQGNQPQHF.